This TCR beta chain appears in the sequencing data of a study of cytomegalovirus exposure and HLA in healthy donors. Study in general: A later analysis reported the 95 to 150 validation repertoires used the same platform as the 666 first-cohort repertoires. Overall study results and limits: Reported results showed that the classifier diagnosed cytomegalovirus status with high specificity and sensitivity. Investigators reported 150 to 200 TCR beta chains as tied to cytomegalovirus. Rarity marked most TCR sequences, yet some public TCRs occurred in many donors.

A word on this clone: As yet, its antigen is unknown.

In germline, CDR1 is MNHNS, CDR2 SASEGT. There are 13 residues in the CDR3. Unmatched junction bases numbered 7, after V lost 7 bases and J lost 5 bases. Libraries were prepared by immunoSEQ multiplex PCR; TCRdb keeps only in-frame clonotypes and omits some of them. The sample lists over 200,000 clones; over 80% were seen once. The material sequenced was PBMCs. This chain connects TRBV6-1 to TRBJ1-2, with 7 bases that match TRBD1. The TCR sequence derives from a woman under 40 in good health and CMV-seropositive. The CDR3 protein is CASNIGTAYGYTF. The CDR3 bases are TGTGCCAGCAATATAGGGACAGCTTATGGCTACACCTTC.